This passage covers 18 T cell receptor beta chains from one sample sequenced in a study of CD8 T cells in cerebrospinal fluid in Alzheimer's disease. TCRdb reprocessed the 10x single-cell sequencing reads and reports one entry per CDR3 protein, with no DNA. Its table records 600 to 750 distinct CDR3 sequences. The sample was cerebrospinal fluid. All receptors derive from a human donor in good health.

This clonotype shows up as large by frequency. CDR3 loop: CASTLAGKGGNEQFF. V is TRBV7-9 and J is TRBJ2-1; TCRdb's D call, TRBD1, is unchecked because there is no DNA. CDR3 length: 15 residues. Germline CDR1 and CDR2: SEHNR and FQNEAQ (reference sequence).

In terms of frequency, this clonotype is medium-sized. This chain links TRBV2 with TRBJ2-4. The germline CDR1 and CDR2 sequences are SNHLY and FYNNEI. This CDR3 has 16 residues. CDR3 sequence reads: CASINEVAAAKNIQYF. The full variable domain, in which reference TRBV2 and TRBJ2-4 provide the parts outside the CDR3, is EPEVTQTPSHQVTQMGQEVILRCVPISNHLYFYWYRQILGQKVEFLVSFYNNEISEKSEIFDDQFSVERPDGSNFTLKIRSTKLEDSAMYFCASINEVAAAKNIQYFGAGTRLSVL.

This clonotype shows up as medium-sized by frequency. The V call is TRBV13, the J call TRBJ2-7; the TRBD2 assignment by TCRdb is unverifiable without DNA. The CDR3 extends over 15 amino acids. Germline assignment: CDR1 PRHDT and CDR2 FYEKMQ (reference sequence). The CDR3 here is CASSLSPGTLGEQYF.

By frequency, this clonotype is large (0.1 to 1%). The chain recombines TRBV27 with TRBJ1-6. The CDR3 runs 19 residues. The V gene's germline CDR1 is MNHEY and CDR2 SMNVEV (reference sequence). Here the CDR3 reads CASSVTGLPHSSYNSPLHF.

Its frequency marks this clonotype as medium-sized. The chain combines TRBV20-1 with TRBJ1-2; TCRdb's D gene call, TRBD1, goes unchecked for lack of DNA. From germline, CDR1 is DFQATT and CDR2 SNEGSKA (reference sequence). CDR3 size: 13 residues. The CDR3 spells CSAPTGQGYGYTF.

By frequency, this clonotype is medium-sized. Here the CDR3 reads CASSTRVEGEQYF. This chain uses TRBV18 with TRBJ2-7; the D call of TRBD2 rests on TCRdb alone, since no DNA is present to check it. The CDR3 is 13 amino acids. The V gene's germline CDR1 is KGHSH and CDR2 LQKENI.

This clonotype is identified as medium-sized from frequency. The chain is built from TRBV10-2 and TRBJ2-1; TCRdb calls TRBD1, which cannot be checked without DNA. The CDR3 has 14 amino acids. Germline lookup yields CDR1 WSHSY and CDR2 SAAADI. CDR3 in amino acids: CASSEIGAYNEQFF.

By frequency, this clonotype registers medium-sized. J is TRBJ2-6 and V is TRBV4-2; TCRdb's D gene call, TRBD1, goes unchecked for lack of DNA. Germline V CDR1 and CDR2: LGHNA, YNFKEQ. This CDR3 has 18 residues. The CDR3 sequence is CASSQVATAGSGANVLTF.

This clonotype is medium-sized by frequency. V gene TRBV5-1 combines with J gene TRBJ1-5; the D gene TCRdb calls, TRBD1, cannot be checked with no DNA. Germline V CDR1 and CDR2: SGHRS, YFSETQ. The CDR3 runs 15 residues. The CDR3 here is CASSLSGGGNQPQHF.

This clonotype ranks as hyperexpanded (1% or more) in terms of frequency. The J gene is TRBJ1-1, the V gene TRBV20-1; TCRdb picks TRBD1, but there is no DNA to check that call. The CDR3 runs 14 residues. The germline gives CDR1 DFQATT, CDR2 SNEGSKA (reference sequence). CDR3 amino acids: CSASLGHWNTEAFF.

This clonotype is deemed medium-sized by its frequency. The chain couples TRBV6-5 to TRBJ2-2. The CDR3 has 14 amino acids. From germline, CDR1 is MNHEY and CDR2 SVGAGI. The CDR3 loop reads CASAQYANTGELFF.

This clonotype counts as medium-sized (0.01 to 0.1%) by frequency. The chain combines TRBV7-3 with TRBJ2-7; as DNA is missing, the TRBD2 call by TCRdb cannot be tested. This CDR3 region has 15 residues. Germline-derived CDR1 and CDR2 are SGHTA and FQGTGA. CDR3 loop: CASSPVAGGVGEQYF.

This clonotype is deemed large by its frequency. The chain uses TRBV7-7 and TRBJ2-7; no DNA is available, so the TRBD1 call from TCRdb remains unchecked. Germline V gene data show CDR1 as SSHAT and CDR2 as FNYEAQ (reference sequence). CDR3 size: 15 residues. CDR3 sequence reads: CASSPDSNPSYEQYF.

By frequency, this clonotype is large. CDR3: CASSQEVRRVNTEAFF. The genes are TRBV4-2 and TRBJ1-1. Looked up from germline, CDR1 is LGHNA and CDR2 is YNFKEQ. This CDR3 is 16 amino acids long.

In terms of frequency, this clonotype is medium-sized (0.01 to 0.1%). V gene TRBV21-1 combines with J gene TRBJ1-2; no DNA is available, so the TRBD1 call from TCRdb remains unchecked. TRBV21-1 is a pseudogene. The CDR3 length is 16 residues. CDR3: CASSKGSLRDRDGYTF.

The chain has TRBV7-9 and TRBJ2-3; there is no DNA to check the TCRdb D call of TRBD1. This CDR3 comprises 15 residues. Looked up from germline, CDR1 is SEHNR and CDR2 is FQNEAQ (reference sequence). CDR3 amino acids: CASSSRGEGTDTQYF.

Measured by frequency, this clonotype is medium-sized (0.01 to 0.1%). The chain couples TRBV29-1 to TRBJ2-3; the D gene TCRdb calls, TRBD1, cannot be checked with no DNA. Germline V gene sequence: CDR1 SQVTM, CDR2 ANQGSEA. This CDR3 has 16 residues. CDR3 sequence: CSVEGGRSSSTDTQYF.

This rearrangement joins TRBV5-6 to TRBJ1-1; absent DNA, TCRdb's TRBD1 call cannot be checked. This CDR3 contains 16 residues. Germline values: CDR1 SGHDT, CDR2 YYEEEE. The CDR3: CASSRGTGGMNTEAFF. The full variable domain, in which reference TRBV5-6 and TRBJ1-1 provide the parts outside the CDR3, is DAGVTQSPTHLIKTRGQQVTLRCSPKSGHDTVSWYQQALGQGPQFIFQYYEEEERQRGNFPDRFSGHQFPNYSSELNVNALLLGDSALYLCASSRGTGGMNTEAFFGQGTRLTVV.